The clone carrying this T cell receptor beta chain was counted a few times. No antigen is known for it. Template switching (which added a universal primer site) was used, and cDNA carried unique molecular identifiers. TCRdb re-derived calls from the 5' RACE reads in MiXCR, one entry per CDR3 protein. The sample has about 690,000 distinct CDR3 sequences, around 6% seen once; the top ten hold around 1.9%. Healthy Caucasians were all of the donors. This sample was taken from a study of identical twins. General study results and limits: Model-predicted out-of-frame TCR alpha sharing fell below observed values in monozygotic twins. Abundant beta clonotypes from cord blood had fewer insertions, unlike memory repertoires, which showed none.

The germline V and J ends were trimmed by 2 bases and 4 bases, with 9 bases remaining between them. The V gene's germline CDR1 is SGHTA and CDR2 FQGTGA. The CDR3 length is 14 residues. This clonotype was sampled from a man in his late teens or twenties in good health. V and J are TRBV7-3 and TRBJ2-1; D is possibly TRBD2 (5 bases). The sample comprised naive T cells sorted from blood. CDR3 amino acids: CASSLSGEYNEQFF. The DNA for the CDR3 is TGTGCCAGCAGCTTATCCGGGGAATACAATGAGCAGTTCTTC.